This TCR beta chain originates from a study of blood T cell repertoires in COVID-19. Across the study: T cells, B-cell-depleted T cells, or PBMCs provided the cDNA or gDNA that served as material.

CDR1 is SNHLY, CDR2 FYNNEI, per germline. The CDR3 contains 14 residues. Germline trimming cut 6 bases from V and 6 bases from J; bases unmatched to any gene: 7. In the original analysis: Amplification of reference gene primers provided the estimated nucleated cell counts. Libraries were prepared by immunoSEQ multiplex PCR; TCRdb keeps only in-frame clonotypes and omits some of them. That table supplies the V and J calls and clone size; D and trimming were determined from the DNA. The sample has about 33,000 clones, 88% seen once. The receptor was isolated from a human donor in a cohort sampled during active COVID-19. The chain has TRBV2 and TRBJ2-5; 10 bases line up with TRBD2. The sequenced sample consisted of peripheral blood. This chain's CDR3 is CASRSGGAGKTQYF. For the CDR3, the DNA is TGTGCCAGCAGAAGCGGGGGGGCCGGAAAGACCCAGTACTTC.